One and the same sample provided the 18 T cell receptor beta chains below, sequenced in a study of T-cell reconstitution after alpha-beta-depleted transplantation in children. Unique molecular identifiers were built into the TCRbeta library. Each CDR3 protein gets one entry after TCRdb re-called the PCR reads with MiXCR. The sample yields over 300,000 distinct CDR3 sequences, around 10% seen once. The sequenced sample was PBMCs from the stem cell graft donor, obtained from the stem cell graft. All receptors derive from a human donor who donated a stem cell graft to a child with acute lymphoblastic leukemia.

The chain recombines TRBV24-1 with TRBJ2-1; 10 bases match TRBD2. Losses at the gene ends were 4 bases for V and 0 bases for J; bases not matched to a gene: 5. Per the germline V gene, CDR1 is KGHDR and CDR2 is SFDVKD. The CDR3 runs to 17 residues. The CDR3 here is CATSDHSGRSSYNEQFF. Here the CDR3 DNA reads TGTGCCACCAGTGACCATAGCGGGAGGAGCTCCTACAATGAGCAGTTCTTC.

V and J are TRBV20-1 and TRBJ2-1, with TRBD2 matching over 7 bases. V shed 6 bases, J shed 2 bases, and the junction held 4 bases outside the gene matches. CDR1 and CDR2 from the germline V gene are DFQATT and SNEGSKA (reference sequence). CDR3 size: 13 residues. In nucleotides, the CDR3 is TGCAGTGCAGAACTAGCGACCTACAATGAGCAGTTCTTC. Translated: CSAELATYNEQFF.

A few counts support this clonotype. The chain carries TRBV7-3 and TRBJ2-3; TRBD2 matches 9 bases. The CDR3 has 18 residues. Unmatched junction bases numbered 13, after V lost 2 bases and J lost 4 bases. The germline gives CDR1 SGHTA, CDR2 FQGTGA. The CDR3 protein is CASSLRGLAGEGADTQYF. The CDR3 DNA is TGTGCCAGCAGCTTACGAGGTTTAGCGGGAGAGGGGGCAGATACGCAGTATTTT.

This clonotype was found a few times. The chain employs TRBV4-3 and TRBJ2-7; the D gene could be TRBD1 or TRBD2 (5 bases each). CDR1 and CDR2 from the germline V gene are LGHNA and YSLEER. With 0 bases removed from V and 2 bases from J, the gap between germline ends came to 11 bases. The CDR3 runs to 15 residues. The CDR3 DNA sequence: TGCGCCAGCAGCCAAGACGTGAGGGGCACCTACGAGCAGTACTTC. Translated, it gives CASSQDVRGTYEQYF.

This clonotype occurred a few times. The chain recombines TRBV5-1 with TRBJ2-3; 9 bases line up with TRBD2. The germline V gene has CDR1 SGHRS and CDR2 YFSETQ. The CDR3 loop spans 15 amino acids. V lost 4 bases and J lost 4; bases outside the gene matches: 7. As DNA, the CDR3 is TGCGCCAGCAGCCCGGAAGCGGGAGGTGCAGATACGCAGTATTTT. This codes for CASSPEAGGADTQYF.

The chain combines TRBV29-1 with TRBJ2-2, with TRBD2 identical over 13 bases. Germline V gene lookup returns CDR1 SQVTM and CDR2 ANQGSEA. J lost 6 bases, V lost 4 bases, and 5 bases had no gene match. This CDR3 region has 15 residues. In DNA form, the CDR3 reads TGCAGCGTTGGGACCGGACTAGCGGGAGCCGGGGAGCTGTTTTTT. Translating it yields CSVGTGLAGAGELFF.

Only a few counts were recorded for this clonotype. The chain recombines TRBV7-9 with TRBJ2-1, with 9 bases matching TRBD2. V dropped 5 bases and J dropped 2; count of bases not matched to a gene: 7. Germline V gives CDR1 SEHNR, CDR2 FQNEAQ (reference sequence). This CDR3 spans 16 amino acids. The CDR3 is CASSIVSGSPYNEQFF. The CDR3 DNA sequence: TGTGCCAGCAGCATTGTTAGCGGGAGTCCCTACAATGAGCAGTTCTTC.

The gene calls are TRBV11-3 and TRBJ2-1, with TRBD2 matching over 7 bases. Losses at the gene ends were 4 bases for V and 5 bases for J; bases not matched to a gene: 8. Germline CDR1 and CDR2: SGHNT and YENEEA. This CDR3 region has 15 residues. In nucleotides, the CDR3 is TGTGCCAGCAGCTCGCCGGGGGGTGGCCACAATGAGCAGTTCTTC. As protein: CASSSPGGGHNEQFF.

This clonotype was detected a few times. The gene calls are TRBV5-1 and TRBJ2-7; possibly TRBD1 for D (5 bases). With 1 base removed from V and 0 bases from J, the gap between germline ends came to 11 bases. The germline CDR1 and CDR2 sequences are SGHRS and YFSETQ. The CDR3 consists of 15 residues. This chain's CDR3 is CASSLITGDSYEQYF. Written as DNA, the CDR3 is TGCGCCAGCAGCTTGATAACAGGCGACTCCTACGAGCAGTACTTC.

The CDR3 sequence: CSAIVAGGGETQYF. The CDR3 nucleotides are TGCAGTGCTATCGTAGCGGGAGGTGGAGAGACCCAGTACTTC. The chain employs TRBV20-1 and TRBJ2-5, with TRBD2 matching 10 bases. Germline CDR1 DFQATT, CDR2 SNEGSKA (reference sequence). The CDR3 consists of 14 residues. Trimming cost V 4 bases and J 4 bases; bases outside gene matches: 6.

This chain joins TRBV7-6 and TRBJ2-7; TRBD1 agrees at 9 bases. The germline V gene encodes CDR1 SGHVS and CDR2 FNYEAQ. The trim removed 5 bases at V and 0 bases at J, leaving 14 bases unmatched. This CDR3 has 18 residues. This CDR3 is CASSQGTGYPSSSYEQYF. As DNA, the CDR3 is TGTGCCAGCAGCCAAGGGACAGGGTACCCATCGAGCTCCTACGAGCAGTACTTC.

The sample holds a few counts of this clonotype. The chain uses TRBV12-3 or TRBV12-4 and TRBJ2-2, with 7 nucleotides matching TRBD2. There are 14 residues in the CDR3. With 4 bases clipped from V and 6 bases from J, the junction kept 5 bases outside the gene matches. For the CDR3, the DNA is TGTGCCAGCAGTTGGGGGAGGGCCGCCGGGGAGCTGTTTTTT. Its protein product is CASSWGRAAGELFF.

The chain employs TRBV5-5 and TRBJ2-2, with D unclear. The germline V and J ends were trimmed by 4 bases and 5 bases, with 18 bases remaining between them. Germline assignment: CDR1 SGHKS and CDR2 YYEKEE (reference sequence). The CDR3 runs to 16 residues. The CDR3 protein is CASSPLGGPRTGELFF. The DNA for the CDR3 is TGTGCCAGCAGCCCACTGGGCGGCCCGAGGACCGGGGAGCTGTTTTTT.

The CDR3 is CASSPLRLARYTGELFF. The CDR3 DNA sequence: TGTGCCAGCAGCCCCCTGCGCCTAGCGAGGTACACCGGGGAGCTGTTTTTT. The J gene is TRBJ2-2, the V gene TRBV7-8; tentatively, D is TRBD2 (6 bases). Germline lookup yields CDR1 SGHVS and CDR2 FQNEAQ. The V end was cut by 5 bases, the J end by 3 bases, with 19 bases between. The length of the CDR3 is 17 residues.

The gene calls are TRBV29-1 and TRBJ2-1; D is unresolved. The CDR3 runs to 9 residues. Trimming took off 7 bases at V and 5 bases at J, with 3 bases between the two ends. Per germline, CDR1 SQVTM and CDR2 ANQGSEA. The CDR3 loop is CSADNEQFF. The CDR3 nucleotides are TGCAGCGCAGACAATGAGCAGTTCTTC.

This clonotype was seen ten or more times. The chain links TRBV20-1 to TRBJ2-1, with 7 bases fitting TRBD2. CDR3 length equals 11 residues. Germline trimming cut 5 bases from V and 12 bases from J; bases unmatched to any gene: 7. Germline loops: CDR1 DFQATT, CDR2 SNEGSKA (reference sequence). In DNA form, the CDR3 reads TGCAGTGCTGGGAGGGATGATCGGCAGTTCTTC. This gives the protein CSAGRDDRQFF.

The CDR3 is CASSLSGLLTDTQYF. The CDR3 region has the DNA TGTGCCAGCAGCTTAAGTGGCTTACTCACAGATACGCAGTATTTT. This chain uses TRBV7-3 with TRBJ2-3; D unclear. V was shortened by 1 base and J by 2 bases, with 10 bases between the two germline ends. This CDR3 spans 15 amino acids. Germline CDR1 SGHTA, CDR2 FQGTGA.

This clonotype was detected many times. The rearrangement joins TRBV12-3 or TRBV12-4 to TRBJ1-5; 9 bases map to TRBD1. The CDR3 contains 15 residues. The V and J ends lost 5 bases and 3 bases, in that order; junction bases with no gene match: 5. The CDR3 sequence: CASSPGTGPNQPQHF. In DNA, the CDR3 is TGTGCCAGCAGTCCCGGGACAGGGCCCAATCAGCCCCAGCATTTT.